The 22 T cell receptor beta chains below all came from one sample that was sequenced in a study of cytomegalovirus exposure and HLA in healthy donors. It was with 60 Vbeta and 13 Jbeta primers that the PCR ran. Produced via immunoSEQ multiplex PCR; TCRdb's table is partial and in-frame only. The sample lists around 200,000 clones, just over 75% occurring once. Input material: PBMCs. These receptors came from a woman in her fifties or sixties in good health and CMV-seropositive.

J is TRBJ2-7 and V is TRBV27, with D possibly TRBD1 on 5 matching bases. The CDR3 extends over 13 amino acids. The germline CDR1 and CDR2 sequences are MNHEY and SMNVEV (reference sequence). The germline V and J ends were trimmed by 3 bases and 3 bases, with 9 bases remaining between them. CDR3: CASSFVQGYEQYF. CDR3 coding DNA: TGTGCCAGCAGTTTCGTGCAGGGCTACGAGCAGTACTTC.

V gene TRBV29-1 combines with J gene TRBJ1-2, with D uncertain. V lost 4 bases and J 0 bases, leaving 6 bases between the germline ends. The CDR3 has 12 residues. CDR1 SQVTM and CDR2 ANQGSEA come from the germline V gene. The CDR3 loop is CSVARTNYGYTF. CDR3 bases: TGCAGCGTTGCCAGAACTAACTATGGCTACACCTTC.

This chain links TRBV28 with TRBJ1-4; D not resolved. V gave up 6 bases and J gave up 4 bases, with 12 bases separating them. The length of the CDR3 is 14 residues. Germline V gives CDR1 MDHEN, CDR2 SYDVKM. DNA of the CDR3: TGTGCCAGCAGCCTAAGTGGCGGTAATGAAAAACTGTTTTTT. Protein product: CASSLSGGNEKLFF.

The sample holds a few counts of this clone. This chain connects TRBV28 to TRBJ1-6; D perhaps matches TRBD1 (6 bases). CDR3 length: 14 amino acids. V lost 5 bases and J lost 6, with 11 bases in between. Looked up from germline, CDR1 is MDHEN and CDR2 is SYDVKM. The CDR3 loop reads CASSPPDSNSPLHF. CDR3 nucleotides: TGTGCCAGCAGTCCCCCGGACAGTAATTCACCCCTCCACTTT.

To note about this clone: One end of the junction is discordant with germline, which a read error may explain. This chain links TRBV28 with TRBJ1-1; D gene uncertain. This CDR3 comprises 14 residues. Germline V gene data show CDR1 as MDHEN and CDR2 as SYDVKM. The CDR3 bases are TGTGCCAGCATTTTATTAGGGAGGAACACTGAAGCTTTCTTT. This sequence encodes CASILLGRNTEAFF.

The chain combines TRBV30 with TRBJ1-2; TRBD1 is a possible D gene (5 bases). The CDR3 runs to 15 residues. V lost 3 bases and J 5 bases, leaving 19 bases between the germline ends. Germline V gene sequence: CDR1 GTSNPN, CDR2 SVGIG (reference sequence). The CDR3 sequence: CAWRDKQATMYGYTF. CDR3 DNA: TGTGCCTGGAGAGATAAACAGGCCACTATGTATGGCTACACCTTC.

The chain recombines TRBV18 with TRBJ2-4, with TRBD1 identical over 7 bases. Germline V gene lookup returns CDR1 KGHSH and CDR2 LQKENI. V was clipped by 3 bases and J by 5 bases; unmatched bases: 10. The CDR3 spans 16 residues. The CDR3 DNA reads TGTGCCAGCTCACCCTGGGGCTTTGACAGGGAAAACATTCAGTACTTC. Its protein product is CASSPWGFDRENIQYF.

V gene TRBV5-1 combines with J gene TRBJ1-1, with TRBD1 matching over 7 bases. Germline CDR1 SGHRS, CDR2 YFSETQ. The CDR3 extends over 16 amino acids. V was pared by 0 bases and J by 5 bases, with 10 bases of the junction left unmatched. The chain's CDR3 is CASSLGQGGGGTEAFF. DNA for the CDR3: TGCGCCAGCAGCTTGGGACAGGGTGGGGGCGGGACTGAAGCTTTCTTT.

The V gene is TRBV18, the J gene TRBJ2-7, with D possibly matching TRBD2 (7 bases). CDR1 and CDR2 (germline): KGHSH, LQKENI. With 5 bases removed from V and 2 bases from J, the gap between germline ends came to 28 bases. CDR3 size: 19 residues. The CDR3 loop reads CASSTRGGGREYFAYEQYF. The CDR3 region has the DNA TGTGCCAGCTCAACCAGGGGCGGGGGAAGAGAATATTTCGCCTACGAGCAGTACTTC.

The CDR3 here is CASSEVNRGEQYF. The CDR3 DNA is TGTGCCAGCAGTGAAGTTAATAGGGGCGAGCAGTACTTC. The chain has TRBV25-1 and TRBJ2-7; D is possibly TRBD1 (5 bases). With 2 bases removed from V and 6 bases from J, the gap between germline ends came to 11 bases. CDR3 length equals 13 residues. Germline V CDR1 and CDR2: MGHDK, SYGVNS.

The chain has TRBV28 and TRBJ2-3, with TRBD2 matching 12 bases. The length of the CDR3 is 16 residues. Per germline, CDR1 MDHEN and CDR2 SYDVKM. V shed 5 bases and J 3 bases; nucleotides not matched to a gene: 6. The CDR3 nucleotides read TGTGCCAGCAGTCTGACTAGCGGGAGTGGTACAGATACGCAGTATTTT. Its translation is CASSLTSGSGTDTQYF.

This clone came up once. The chain combines TRBV18 with TRBJ1-4, with 8 bases lining up with TRBD1. With V trimmed by 4 bases and J by 3 bases, 4 bases remained unmatched. Germline-derived CDR1 and CDR2 are KGHSH and LQKENI. CDR3 length equals 15 residues. DNA of the CDR3: TGTGCCAGCTCACGTGGACAGGGCTCTAATGAAAAACTGTTTTTT. Its protein is CASSRGQGSNEKLFF.

The V call is TRBV10-3, the J call TRBJ2-7; D unclear. CDR3 size: 11 residues. V lost 3 bases to trimming and J lost 10 bases, with 10 bases between them. The germline V gene encodes CDR1 ENHRY and CDR2 SYGVKD. CDR3 in DNA: TGTGCCATCAGTGATTTCGAGCGACAGTACTTC. This encodes CAISDFERQYF.

The genes are TRBV11-2 and TRBJ1-2, with a tentative D call TRBD1 (5 bases). Germline CDR1 reads SGHAT; CDR2 reads FQNNGV. The CDR3 runs to 12 residues. V was trimmed by 5 bases and J by 11 bases, leaving 15 bases between them. The CDR3: CASSLIQGRYTF. CDR3 DNA sequence: TGTGCCAGCAGCCTCATCCAGGGCCGATACACCTTC.

The chain has TRBV6-6 and TRBJ1-1; 9 bases are shared with TRBD1. The CDR3 spans 15 residues. The germline V gene has CDR1 MNHNY and CDR2 SVGAGI (reference sequence). Trimming removed 6 bases from V and 4 bases from J; junction bases left unmatched: 9. CDR3 in amino acids: CASRPSGTGFTEAFF. CDR3 DNA: TGTGCCAGCAGGCCTTCCGGGACAGGGTTCACTGAAGCTTTCTTT.

The chain combines TRBV28 with TRBJ2-1; 9 bases agree with TRBD1. V was clipped by 2 bases and J by 7 bases; unmatched bases: 9. Per germline, CDR1 MDHEN and CDR2 SYDVKM. This CDR3 contains 16 residues. The CDR3, as DNA: TGTGCCAGCAGTTTAGTTGGGACAGGGTCACGGAATGAGCAGTTCTTC. Its translation: CASSLVGTGSRNEQFF.

The V and J genes are TRBV29-1 and TRBJ2-1; TRBD2 is a possible D gene (5 bases). The CDR3 sequence is 13 residues long. Germline-derived CDR1 and CDR2 are SQVTM and ANQGSEA. V lost 7 bases and J lost 0, with 10 bases in between. The CDR3 here is CSGTLSSYNEQFF. The CDR3 DNA follows: TGCAGCGGGACTTTAAGCTCCTACAATGAGCAGTTCTTC.

The V and J genes are TRBV18 and TRBJ1-1, with D unresolved. The CDR3 totals 15 residues. Per the germline V gene, CDR1 is KGHSH and CDR2 is LQKENI. With 2 bases removed from V and 4 bases from J, the gap between germline ends came to 14 bases. The CDR3 DNA reads TGTGCCAGCTCACCAGTAGGCGGGGTGAGCACTGAAGCTTTCTTT. Translation gives CASSPVGGVSTEAFF. Supplemented by reference TRBV18 and TRBJ1-1, the full variable domain reads NAGVMQNPRHLVRRRGQEARLRCSPMKGHSHVYWYRQLPEEGLKFMVYLQKENIIDESGMPKERFSAEFPKEGPSILRIQQVVRGDSAAYFCASSPVGGVSTEAFFGQGTRLTVV.

The rearrangement uses TRBV5-1 and TRBJ2-1; TRBD2 matches 7 bases. V gave up 4 bases and J gave up 4 bases; unmatched junction bases: 14. The CDR3 is 17 amino acids. Germline lookup yields CDR1 SGHRS and CDR2 YFSETQ. CDR3 residues: CASSPSRWERGYNEQFF. The CDR3 DNA reads as TGCGCCAGCAGCCCGAGCCGTTGGGAGCGGGGTTACAATGAGCAGTTCTTC.

This chain uses TRBV19 with TRBJ2-6; D is undetermined. This CDR3 comprises 15 residues. With 3 bases removed from V and 0 bases from J, the gap between germline ends came to 6 bases. Per the germline V gene, CDR1 is LNHDA and CDR2 is SQIVND (reference sequence). CDR3 in DNA: TGTGCCAGTAGTATTTTAGCCTCTGGGGCCAACGTCCTGACTTTC. Amino acids: CASSILASGANVLTF. The variable domain in full, completed from reference TRBV19 and TRBJ2-6, reads DGGITQSPKYLFRKEGQNVTLSCEQNLNHDAMYWYRQDPGQGLRLIYYSQIVNDFQKGDIAEGYSVSREKKESFPLTVTSAQKNPTAFYLCASSILASGANVLTFGAGSRLTVL.

This sequence joins TRBV30 and TRBJ2-3; D is unresolved. Per germline, CDR1 GTSNPN and CDR2 SVGIG (reference sequence). V lost 3 bases to trimming and J lost 0 bases, with 10 bases between them. There are 14 residues in the CDR3. The CDR3 protein is CAWSASRSTDTQYF. The CDR3, as DNA: TGTGCCTGGAGCGCCTCACGGAGCACAGATACGCAGTATTTT.

The count of this clone is one. The rearrangement uses TRBV5-1 and TRBJ2-1; the match to TRBD2 covers 7 bases. The CDR3 covers 15 residues. Germline CDR1 reads SGHRS; CDR2 reads YFSETQ. Trimming at V came to 0 bases and at J to 9 bases, leaving 9 bases not matched to a gene. The CDR3 region is CASSLGTGGVSEQFF. The CDR3 bases are TGCGCCAGCAGCTTGGGAACGGGGGGAGTCAGTGAGCAGTTCTTC.